The present T cell receptor beta chain was sequenced within a study of neurological immune-mediated disorders. Whole-study results and caveats: In HTLV-1-associated myelopathy, TCR clonal expansion was greatest, and in multiple sclerosis it was least, below healthy controls.

MiXCR, run by TCRdb on the 5' RACE reads, gives a single entry per CDR3 protein. The table shows about 55,000 distinct CDR3 sequences, with approximately 4.1% occurring only once. At least ten counts were recorded for this clonotype. Its antigen is unknown. The sample comprised PBMCs. This receptor was taken from a man over 45 with multiple sclerosis.

The CDR3 sequence is CASSPRQGRSEKLFF. The CDR3 bases are TGTGCCAGCAGTCCCCGACAGGGGCGGAGTGAAAAACTGTTTTTT. The V gene is TRBV28, the J gene TRBJ1-4; 8 positions match TRBD1. With V trimmed by 5 bases and J by 7 bases, 9 bases remained unmatched. This CDR3 has 15 amino acids. Germline V gene data show CDR1 as MDHEN and CDR2 as SYDVKM.